This T cell receptor beta chain originates from a study of T cell repertoires in cytomegalovirus infection. Each CDR3 protein gets one entry after TCRdb re-called the reads with MiXCR. The sample records 130,000 or so distinct CDR3 sequences, 5.5% to 7% being singletons. The table lists this clonotype with many counts. V was pared by 7 bases and J by 1 base, with 19 bases between. From germline, CDR1 is MNHEY and CDR2 SVGEGT. This CDR3 is 16 amino acids long. The rearrangement links TRBV6-2 or TRBV6-3 to TRBJ2-5; D is perhaps TRBD1 (6 bases). Sequencing was performed on PBMCs. The TCR was taken from a human donor in good health (CMV status not recorded). Some clones in this sample may be carry-over from other donors' samples. CDR3 residues: CASTGDLYSPQETQYF. The CDR3 DNA sequence: TGTGCCAGCACAGGGGACCTCTATTCGCCCCAAGAGACCCAGTACTTC.